This T cell receptor beta chain was sequenced in a study of blood T cell repertoires in COVID-19. The ends were cut back, 6 bases at V and 7 bases at J, with 12 bases in the middle. Per the germline V gene, CDR1 is GTSNPN and CDR2 is SVGIG (reference sequence). The length of the CDR3 is 12 residues. The method was immunoSEQ multiplex PCR; TCRdb's version includes in-frame clones alone and lacks a portion of them. Found here are tens of thousands of clones, approximately 91% of them singletons; the top ten hold around 15%. This chain joins TRBV30 and TRBJ2-2; tentative D call: TRBD1 (5 bases). The source of this sequence is a woman in her fifties or sixties with active COVID-19. The sequenced sample was peripheral blood. The CDR3: CACNAGYGELFF. In nucleotides, the CDR3 is TGTGCCTGCAATGCAGGGTACGGGGAGCTGTTTTTT.